What follows is one T cell receptor beta chain and its context. Its matching antigen is unknown. This record comes from a study of yellow fever vaccine responses in identical twins. This CDR3 is 15 amino acids long. V lost 0 bases and J lost 1; bases outside the gene matches: 2. CDR1 SGHNT and CDR2 YENEEA come from the germline V gene. General study findings and limits: Convergence reportedly seemed to mark part of the twins' vaccine T cell response, with personalization marking the rest.

TCRdb redid the calling of the RT-PCR reads with MiXCR, one entry per CDR3 protein. The sample has about 13,000 distinct CDR3 sequences; about four fifths are singletons. This sequence was found in a woman in her late teens or twenties who received the yellow fever vaccine. The J gene is TRBJ2-5, the V gene TRBV11-3, with 7 bases lining up with TRBD1. The sample here was T cells from blood (PBMCs), unsorted or a sorted subset (not recorded which), taken before or after yellow fever vaccination (not recorded which). CDR3 residues: CASSLDTGVQETQYF. The DNA for the CDR3 is TGTGCCAGCAGCTTAGACACAGGGGTCCAAGAGACCCAGTACTTC.